The present T cell receptor beta chain was sequenced within a study of T-cell reconstitution after alpha-beta-depleted transplantation in children. During its preparation, the TCRbeta library received unique molecular identifiers. TCRdb independently ran MiXCR on the PCR reads; one entry per CDR3 protein. The sample lists under 450,000 distinct CDR3 sequences, approximately 12% seen once, with approximately 4.3% in the top ten. The CDR3 is made up of 14 amino acids. The ends were cut back, 3 bases at V and 2 bases at J, with 10 bases in the middle. The J gene is TRBJ1-1, the V gene TRBV12-3 or TRBV12-4; D is ambiguous. Material: PBMCs, obtained from the stem cell graft. The TCR sequence derives from a human donor who donated a stem cell graft to a child with Fanconi anemia. The CDR3 DNA reads as TGTGCCAGCAGTTTGGCACAGCTCAACACTGAAGCTTTCTTT. Protein: CASSLAQLNTEAFF.